This T cell receptor beta chain was sequenced for a study of blood T cell repertoires in COVID-19. The CDR3 has 14 residues. With 6 bases removed from V and 4 bases from J, the gap between germline ends came to 13 bases. Germline CDR1 and CDR2: MRHNA and SNTAGT. Clones were sequenced by immunoSEQ multiplex PCR, and TCRdb holds only the in-frame ones, with some missing. This table holds about 41,000 clones, approximately 90% found once. The TCR sequence derives from a human donor in a cohort sampled during active COVID-19. The chain employs TRBV6-4 and TRBJ2-1; D is possibly TRBD1 (5 bases). Material for sequencing was peripheral blood. The chain's CDR3 is CASSPGISYNEQFF. CDR3 DNA: TGTGCCAGCAGCCCAGGGATCTCATACAATGAGCAGTTCTTC.